This TCR beta chain was profiled in a study of blood T cell repertoires in COVID-19. This CDR3 has 15 residues. The V segment lost 2 bases and the J segment 6 bases; nucleotides outside the gene matches: 7. The V gene's germline CDR1 is MNHEY and CDR2 SVGAGI. Sequenced by immunoSEQ multiplex PCR; TCRdb stores in-frame clones only, minus some. Among 150,000 to 200,000 clones listed, about 86% were seen once. The chain has TRBV6-5 and TRBJ2-7; 10 positions agree with TRBD2. The TCR comes from a woman aged 30 to 39 with active or convalescent COVID-19. The specimen sequenced was peripheral blood. In nucleotides, the CDR3 is TGTGCCAGCAGTTACCCAAGCGGGAGGGCCCTCGAGCAGTACTTC. Protein product: CASSYPSGRALEQYF.